A selection of T cell receptor beta chains follows, all from one sample in a study of blood T cell repertoires in COVID-19. Sequencing was performed with immunoSEQ multiplex PCR; in TCRdb, only in-frame clones are kept and a portion is missing. The sample consists of 90,000 or so clones, approximately 88% of them appearing once. The sequencing input was peripheral blood. These receptor sequences come from a man between 60 and 70 years old with COVID-19, enrolled during active disease. Each CDR3 is given with its conserved first and last residue. The D gene is left open where the match is weak. Where a row states a size, it is once, few, many or the class of an expanded clone; other rows omit it.

TRBV25-1	TRBJ2-7	-	-	CASSAPTVRNEQYF	TGTGCCAGCAGTGCCCCGACAGTGCGGAACGAGCAGTACTTC
TRBV7-2	TRBJ2-1	TRBD2	-	CASSLARALAGPEQFF	TGTGCCAGCAGCTTAGCGAGAGCTCTAGCGGGACCCGAGCAGTTCTTC
TRBV11-3	TRBJ1-1	-	-	CASSWGERSTEAFF	TGTGCCAGCAGCTGGGGGGAGAGGAGCACTGAAGCTTTCTTT
TRBV7-2	TRBJ2-3	TRBD1	once	CASSLGQVSTDTQYF	TGTGCCAGCAGCCTAGGACAGGTCAGCACAGATACGCAGTATTTT
TRBV3-1/TRBV3-2	TRBJ2-1	-	-	CASSQPGVPGEQFF	TGTGCCAGCAGCCAACCGGGAGTCCCGGGTGAGCAGTTCTTC
TRBV6-5	TRBJ1-2	-	once	CASSYSSGFYGYTF	TGTGCCAGCAGTTACTCATCCGGGTTCTATGGCTACACCTTC
TRBV27	TRBJ2-7	-	-	CASSLTGSYEQYF	TGTGCCAGCAGTTTAACAGGATCCTACGAGCAGTACTTC
TRBV5-1	TRBJ2-3	TRBD2	-	CASSPGLAGGDTQYF	TGCGCCAGCAGCCCGGGACTAGCGGGAGGAGATACGCAGTATTTT
TRBV28	TRBJ2-1	-	-	CASTSAGRLSSYNEQFF	TGTGCCAGCACCTCCGCGGGGCGTTTAAGCTCCTACAATGAGCAGTTCTTC
TRBV2	TRBJ1-2	TRBD1	-	CASTVGTAYGYTF	TGTGCCAGCACCGTCGGGACAGCCTATGGCTACACCTTC
TRBV6-1	TRBJ1-2	-	-	CASSEGSGYGYTF	TGTGCCAGCAGTGAAGGCAGTGGTTATGGCTACACCTTC
TRBV7-3	TRBJ2-7	TRBD2	-	CASSLSGSRNEQYF	TGTGCCAGCAGCCTCAGCGGGAGCCGCAACGAGCAGTACTTC
TRBV28	TRBJ2-2	TRBD2	few	CASTPSGRAYTGELFF	TGTGCCAGCACCCCTAGCGGGAGGGCCTACACCGGGGAGCTGTTTTTT
TRBV27	TRBJ2-1	TRBD2	-	CASSLFGGSSSYNEQFF	TGTGCCAGCAGTTTATTCGGCGGGAGTAGTTCCTACAATGAGCAGTTCTTC
TRBV7-2	TRBJ2-2	-	once	CASSPGGGDTGELFF	TGTGCCAGCAGCCCCGGGGGAGGAGACACCGGGGAGCTGTTTTTT
TRBV12-3/TRBV12-4	TRBJ1-1	-	-	CASSSYTGTPFF	TGTGCCAGCAGTTCATATACCGGGACACCCTTCTTT
TRBV6-1	TRBJ2-7	TRBD1	-	CASSEYLRGQASYEQYF	TGTGCCAGCAGTGAGTACTTGAGGGGGCAGGCCTCCTACGAGCAGTACTTC
TRBV6-6	TRBJ2-7	-	once	CASSSGSHEQYF	TGTGCCAGCAGTTCCGGGAGCCACGAGCAGTACTTC
TRBV7-3	TRBJ1-2	-	-	CASSLGPTNYGYTF	TGTGCCAGCAGCTTAGGGCCAACTAACTATGGCTACACCTTC
TRBV7-2	TRBJ2-2	-	once	CASTPGNGELFF	TGTGCCAGCACCCCGGGGAACGGGGAGCTGTTTTTT